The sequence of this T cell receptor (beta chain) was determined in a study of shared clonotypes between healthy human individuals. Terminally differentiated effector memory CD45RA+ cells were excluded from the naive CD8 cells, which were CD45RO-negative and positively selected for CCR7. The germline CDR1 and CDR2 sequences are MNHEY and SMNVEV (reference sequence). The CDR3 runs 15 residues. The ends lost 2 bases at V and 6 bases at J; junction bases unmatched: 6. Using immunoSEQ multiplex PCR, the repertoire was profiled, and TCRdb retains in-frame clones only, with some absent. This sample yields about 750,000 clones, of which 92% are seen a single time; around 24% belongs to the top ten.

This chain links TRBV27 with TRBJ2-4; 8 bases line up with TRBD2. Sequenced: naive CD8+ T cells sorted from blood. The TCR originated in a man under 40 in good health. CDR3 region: CASSLERGRGNIQYF. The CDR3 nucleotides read TGTGCCAGCAGTTTAGAGCGGGGGAGGGGAAACATTCAGTACTTC.